This T cell receptor beta chain was recorded in a study of cytomegalovirus exposure and HLA in healthy donors. Study-level points and caveats: Productive rates of about 87% or about 30% were seen for most TCR beta V segments in an earlier analysis.

Amplification used 60 Vbeta primers and 13 Jbeta primers. The method was immunoSEQ multiplex PCR; TCRdb's version includes in-frame clones alone and lacks a portion of them. The sample lists roughly 120,000 clones; 60% to 85% were seen once. Comment on this clone: Its cognate antigen is unknown.

This sequence originates from a human donor in good health. The sequenced sample was PBMCs.

CDR3: CASSWDRGQETQYF. CDR3 nucleotides: TGTGCCAGCAGTTGGGACAGGGGGCAAGAGACCCAGTACTTC. The gene calls are TRBV28 and TRBJ2-5; the match to TRBD1 covers 11 bases. The CDR3 totals 14 residues. V shed 4 bases and J 2 bases; nucleotides not matched to a gene: 0. CDR1 and CDR2 from the germline V gene are MDHEN and SYDVKM. The complete variable domain, with remaining parts taken from reference TRBV28 and TRBJ2-5, reads DVKVTQSSRYLVKRTGEKVFLECVQDMDHENMFWYRQDPGLGLRLIYFSYDVKMKEKGDIPEGYSVSREKKERFSLILESASTNQTSMYLCASSWDRGQETQYFGPGTRLLVL.